These 17 T cell receptor beta chains originate from one sample sequenced in a study of cytomegalovirus exposure and HLA in healthy donors. Primers for the PCR totalled 60 Vbeta and 13 Jbeta. Assay: immunoSEQ multiplex PCR; the TCRdb copy retains only in-frame clones and omits some. The sample has under 200,000 clones, 75% to 85% seen once. Sequences were obtained from PBMCs. All receptors derive from a female donor in good health and CMV-seronegative.

CDR3 sequence: CASSTRTSGRAGLNEQFF. CDR3 sequence (DNA): TGTGCCAGTAGTACTCGGACTAGCGGGAGGGCCGGGCTCAATGAGCAGTTCTTC. This chain joins TRBV19 and TRBJ2-1; 15 bases align to TRBD2. CDR3 length: 18 residues. The trim removed 4 bases at V and 6 bases at J, leaving 10 bases unmatched. The V gene's germline CDR1 is LNHDA and CDR2 SQIVND (reference sequence).

This clone was found once. V is TRBV11-2 and J is TRBJ2-5; 8 nucleotides agree with TRBD1. Losses at the gene ends were 4 bases for V and 2 bases for J; bases not matched to a gene: 3. The CDR3 is 14 amino acids. Germline loops: CDR1 SGHAT, CDR2 FQNNGV. CDR3 sequence reads: CASSWDRRQETQYF. CDR3 nucleotide sequence: TGTGCCAGCAGCTGGGACAGGCGACAAGAGACCCAGTACTTC.

In this sample, this clone turned up a few times. The CDR3 loop reads CAISGARSMIVGNTEAFF. The CDR3 bases are TGTGCCATCAGTGGGGCAAGGTCAATGATTGTTGGGAACACTGAAGCTTTCTTT. This chain links TRBV10-3 with TRBJ1-1; no clear D gene. Per germline, CDR1 ENHRY and CDR2 SYGVKD. The ends were cut back, 4 bases at V and 1 base at J, with 22 bases in the middle. CDR3 length: 18 residues.

The chain uses TRBV5-5 and TRBJ1-2; TRBD1 matches 7 bases. J lost 7 bases, V lost 4 bases, and 10 bases had no gene match. CDR1 SGHKS and CDR2 YYEKEE come from the germline V gene (reference sequence). CDR3 length: 14 amino acids. The CDR3 sequence: CASSRGQEFFGYTF. CDR3 DNA sequence: TGTGCCAGCAGCCGAGGACAGGAATTTTTTGGCTACACCTTC.

This clone was seen only a few times. This chain joins TRBV2 and TRBJ2-2; no definite D call. The CDR3 totals 16 residues. The ends were cut back, 4 bases at V and 6 bases at J, with 18 bases in the middle. The germline CDR1 and CDR2 sequences are SNHLY and FYNNEI. DNA of the CDR3: TGTGCCAGCAGTGTTGGGCGACCGAGTTTTCCCGGGGAGCTGTTTTTT. It is translated as CASSVGRPSFPGELFF.

The rearrangement uses TRBV6-5 and TRBJ2-2; D is unresolved. V was shortened by 8 bases and J by 5 bases, with 15 bases between the two germline ends. The CDR3 spans 14 residues. Germline-derived CDR1 and CDR2 are MNHEY and SVGAGI. The DNA for the CDR3 is TGTGCCAGCTCTGTCACCTATGGTACCGGGGAGCTGTTTTTT. Amino acid sequence: CASSVTYGTGELFF.

The rearrangement uses TRBV7-8 and TRBJ1-3, with a possible D match to TRBD1 (6 bases). Germline V CDR1 and CDR2: SGHVS, FQNEAQ. Trimming cost V 3 bases and J 3 bases, with 18 bases left between them. The CDR3 totals 17 residues. CDR3 amino acids: CASSLGRGRTGGNTIYF. The CDR3 nucleotides are TGTGCCAGCAGCTTGGGCAGGGGCAGAACTGGTGGAAACACCATATATTTT.

This clone was seen a handful of times. The sample carries other DNA sequences with the same CDR3. V gene TRBV2 combines with J gene TRBJ2-4, with TRBD2 identical over 7 bases. The CDR3 is 14 amino acids. Germline-derived CDR1 and CDR2 are SNHLY and FYNNEI. The junction had 8 bases not matched to a gene; V was cut back by 7 bases and J by 5 bases. In nucleotides, the CDR3 is TGTGCCAGCATGCTTAGCGCGGGGGAAAACATTCAGTACTTC. Translating gives CASMLSAGENIQYF.

This clone was counted between two and nine times. This chain links TRBV18 with TRBJ1-4; D is ambiguous. Germline values: CDR1 KGHSH, CDR2 LQKENI. Trimming took off 2 bases at V and 5 bases at J, with 12 bases between the two ends. This CDR3 is 15 amino acids long. The CDR3 nucleotides read TGTGCCAGCTCACCAGATGGAGGGTGGAATGAAAAACTGTTTTTT. Its protein is CASSPDGGWNEKLFF. Based on the CDR3 plus reference TRBV18 and TRBJ1-4, the full variable domain is NAGVMQNPRHLVRRRGQEARLRCSPMKGHSHVYWYRQLPEEGLKFMVYLQKENIIDESGMPKERFSAEFPKEGPSILRIQQVVRGDSAAYFCASSPDGGWNEKLFFGSGTQLSVL.

This sequence joins TRBV5-6 and TRBJ1-2; no reliable D call. CDR1 is SGHDT and CDR2 is YYEEEE in the germline V gene. The length of the CDR3 is 11 residues. V was pared by 0 bases and J by 8 bases, with 5 bases between. For the CDR3, the DNA is TGTGCCAGCAGCTTGGGGCAGGGCTACACCTTC. Protein: CASSLGQGYTF.

The CDR3 sequence: CASSLAPSGESTGELFF. The CDR3 DNA reads as TGCGCCAGCAGCTTGGCCCCGTCGGGGGAGAGCACCGGGGAGCTGTTTTTT. The chain has TRBV5-1 and TRBJ2-2; possibly TRBD2 for D (6 bases). The germline V gene encodes CDR1 SGHRS and CDR2 YFSETQ. Deletions cut 0 bases from V and 4 bases from J, with 16 bases between. The CDR3 runs 17 residues. Variable domain in full (rest from reference TRBV5-1 and TRBJ2-2): KAGVTQTPRYLIKTRGQQVTLSCSPISGHRSVSWYQQTPGQGLQFLFEYFSETQRNKGNFPGRFSGRQFSNSRSEMNVSTLELGDSALYLCASSLAPSGESTGELFFGEGSRLTVL.

The CDR3 protein is CAWARSGNTIYF. In nucleotides, the CDR3 is TGTGCCTGGGCTCGGTCTGGAAACACCATATATTTT. The chain is built from TRBV30 and TRBJ1-3, with D hard to call. CDR1 and CDR2 from the germline V gene are GTSNPN and SVGIG (reference sequence). The CDR3 is 12 residues long. V lost 5 bases to trimming and J lost 1 base, with 6 bases between them.

This clone was seen more than once but under ten times. The rearrangement joins TRBV5-6 to TRBJ2-7; TRBD2 matches 11 bases. Germline values: CDR1 SGHDT, CDR2 YYEEEE. The junction had 10 bases not matched to a gene; V was cut back by 4 bases and J by 13 bases. This CDR3 comprises 13 residues. In DNA, the CDR3 is TGTGCCAGCAGCGGGGGACTAGCGGAGACGCCCTACTTC. Translated: CASSGGLAETPYF.

This clone was picked up one time. The chain has TRBV28 and TRBJ1-2; D is uncertain. Germline V gene sequence: CDR1 MDHEN, CDR2 SYDVKM. CDR3 length: 14 amino acids. V lost 5 bases and J lost 4, with 14 bases in between. The CDR3 sequence is CASSGPGIPYGYTF. CDR3 nucleotide sequence: TGTGCCAGCAGTGGGCCAGGAATACCCTATGGCTACACCTTC.

Remarks on this clone: Germline is not matched at one junction end, which may reflect a read error. This sequence joins TRBV27 and TRBJ1-3, with 9 bases that match TRBD1. Germline V gene sequence: CDR1 MNHEY, CDR2 SMNVEV (reference sequence). The CDR3 runs 15 residues. CDR3 sequence reads: CATSLLGQGRNTIYF. DNA for the CDR3: TGTGCCACCAGTTTATTGGGACAGGGAAGGAACACCATATATTTT.

This chain links TRBV6-6 with TRBJ2-7; 8 nucleotides agree with TRBD1. The CDR3 is made up of 16 amino acids. V lost 5 bases to trimming and J lost 4 bases; unmatched junction nucleotides: 13. Germline values: CDR1 MNHNY, CDR2 SVGAGI (reference sequence). CDR3 amino acids: CASSPSGQGKRYEQYF. The CDR3 bases are TGTGCCAGCAGTCCTTCTGGACAGGGAAAAAGGTACGAGCAGTACTTC.

The V gene is TRBV20-1, the J gene TRBJ2-7; tentatively, D is TRBD2 (5 bases). Germline loops: CDR1 DFQATT, CDR2 SNEGSKA (reference sequence). Deletions cut 2 bases from V and 5 bases from J, with 7 bases between. This CDR3 contains 11 residues. CDR3 sequence reads: CSARNGNEQYF. The CDR3 coding sequence is TGCAGTGCTAGAAACGGGAACGAGCAGTACTTC.